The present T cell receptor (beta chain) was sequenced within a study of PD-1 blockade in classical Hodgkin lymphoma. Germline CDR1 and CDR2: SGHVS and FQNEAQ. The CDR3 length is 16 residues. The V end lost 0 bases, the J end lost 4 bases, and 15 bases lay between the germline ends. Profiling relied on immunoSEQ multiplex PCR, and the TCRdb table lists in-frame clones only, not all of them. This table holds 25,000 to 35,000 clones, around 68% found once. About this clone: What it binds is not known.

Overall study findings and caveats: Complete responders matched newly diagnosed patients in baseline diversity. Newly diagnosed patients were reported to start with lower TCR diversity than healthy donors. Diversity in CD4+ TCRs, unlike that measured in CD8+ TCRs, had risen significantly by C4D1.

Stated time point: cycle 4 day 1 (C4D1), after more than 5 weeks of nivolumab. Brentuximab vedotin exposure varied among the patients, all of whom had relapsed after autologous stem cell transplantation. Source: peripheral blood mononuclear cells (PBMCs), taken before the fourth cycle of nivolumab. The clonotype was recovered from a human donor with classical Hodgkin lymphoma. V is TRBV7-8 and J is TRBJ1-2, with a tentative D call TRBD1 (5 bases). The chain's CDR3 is CASSLAEGPNVYGYTF. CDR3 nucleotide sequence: TGTGCCAGCAGCTTAGCCGAGGGACCCAATGTCTATGGCTACACCTTC.